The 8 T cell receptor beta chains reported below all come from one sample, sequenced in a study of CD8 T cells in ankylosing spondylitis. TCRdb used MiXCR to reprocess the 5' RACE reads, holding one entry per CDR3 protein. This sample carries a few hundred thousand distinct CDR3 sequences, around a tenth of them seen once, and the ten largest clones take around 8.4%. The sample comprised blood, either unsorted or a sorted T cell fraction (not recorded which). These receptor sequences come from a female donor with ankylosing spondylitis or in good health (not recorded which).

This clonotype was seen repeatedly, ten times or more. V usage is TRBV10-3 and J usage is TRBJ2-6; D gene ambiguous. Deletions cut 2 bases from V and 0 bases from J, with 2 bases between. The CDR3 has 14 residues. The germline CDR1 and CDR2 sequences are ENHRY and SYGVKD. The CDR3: CAISEGSGANVLTF. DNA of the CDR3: TGTGCCATCAGTGAGGGCTCTGGGGCCAACGTCCTGACTTTC.

CDR3 protein: CASSLGQGRTEAFF. CDR3 DNA sequence: TGTGCCAGCAGCCTTGGACAGGGGAGGACTGAAGCTTTCTTT. V gene TRBV3-1 combines with J gene TRBJ1-1, with TRBD1 matching 9 bases. Looked up from germline, CDR1 is LGHDT and CDR2 is YNNKEL (reference sequence). The CDR3 covers 14 residues. V lost 4 bases, J lost 5 bases, and 5 bases stayed unmatched.

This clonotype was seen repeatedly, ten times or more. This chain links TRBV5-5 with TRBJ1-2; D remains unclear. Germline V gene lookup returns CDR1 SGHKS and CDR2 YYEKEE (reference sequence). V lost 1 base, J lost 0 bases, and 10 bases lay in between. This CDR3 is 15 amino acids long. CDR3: CASSLSALANYGYTF. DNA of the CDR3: TGTGCCAGCAGCTTGTCGGCGTTAGCTAACTATGGCTACACCTTC.

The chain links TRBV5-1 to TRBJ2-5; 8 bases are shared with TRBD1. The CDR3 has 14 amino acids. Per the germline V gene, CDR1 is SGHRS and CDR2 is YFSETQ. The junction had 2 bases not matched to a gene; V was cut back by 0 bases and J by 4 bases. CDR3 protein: CASSLAGTGETQYF. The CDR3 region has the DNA TGCGCCAGCAGCTTGGCTGGGACAGGAGAGACCCAGTACTTC.

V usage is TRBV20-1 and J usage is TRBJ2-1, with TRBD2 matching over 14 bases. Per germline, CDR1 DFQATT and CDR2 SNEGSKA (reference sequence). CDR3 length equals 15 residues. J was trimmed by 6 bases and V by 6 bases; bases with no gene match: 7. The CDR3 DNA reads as TGCAGTGCGTTATGGACTAGCGGGGGGATCAATGAGCAGTTCTTC. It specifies CSALWTSGGINEQFF.

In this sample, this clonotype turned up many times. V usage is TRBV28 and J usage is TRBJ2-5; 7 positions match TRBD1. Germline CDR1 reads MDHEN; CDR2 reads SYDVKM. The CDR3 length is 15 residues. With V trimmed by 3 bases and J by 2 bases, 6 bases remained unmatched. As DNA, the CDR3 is TGTGCCAGCAGTTTGTGGGACAGAGTTCAAGAGACCCAGTACTTC. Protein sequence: CASSLWDRVQETQYF.

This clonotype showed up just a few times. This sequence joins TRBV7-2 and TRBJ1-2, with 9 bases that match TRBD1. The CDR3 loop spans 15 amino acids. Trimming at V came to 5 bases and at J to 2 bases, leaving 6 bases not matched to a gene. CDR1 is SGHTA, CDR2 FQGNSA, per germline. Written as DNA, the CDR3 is TGTGCCAGCAGCCGGACAGGGGACGGGAACTATGGCTACACCTTC. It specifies CASSRTGDGNYGYTF.

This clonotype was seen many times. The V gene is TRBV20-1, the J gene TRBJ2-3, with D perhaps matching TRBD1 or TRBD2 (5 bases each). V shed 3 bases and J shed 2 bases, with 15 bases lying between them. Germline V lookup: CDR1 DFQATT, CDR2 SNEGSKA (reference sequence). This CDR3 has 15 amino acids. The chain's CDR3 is CSASDGGPTTDTQYF. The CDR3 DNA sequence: TGCAGTGCTAGTGATGGGGGACCTACCACAGATACGCAGTATTTT.